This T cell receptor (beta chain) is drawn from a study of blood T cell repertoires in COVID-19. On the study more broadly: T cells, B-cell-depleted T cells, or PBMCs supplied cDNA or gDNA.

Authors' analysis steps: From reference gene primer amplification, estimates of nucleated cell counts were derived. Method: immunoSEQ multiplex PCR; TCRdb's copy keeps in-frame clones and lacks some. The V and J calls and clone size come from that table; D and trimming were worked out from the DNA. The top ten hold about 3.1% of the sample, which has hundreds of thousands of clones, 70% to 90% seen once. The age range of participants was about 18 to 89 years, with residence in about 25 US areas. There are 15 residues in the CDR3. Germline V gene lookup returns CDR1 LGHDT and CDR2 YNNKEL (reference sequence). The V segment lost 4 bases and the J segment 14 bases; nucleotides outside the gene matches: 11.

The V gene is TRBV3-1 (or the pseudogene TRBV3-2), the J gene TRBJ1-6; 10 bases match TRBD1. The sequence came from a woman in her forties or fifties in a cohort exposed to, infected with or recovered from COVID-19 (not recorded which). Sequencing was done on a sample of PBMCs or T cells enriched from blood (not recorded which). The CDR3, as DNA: TGTGCCAGCAGCCCAAGGGGGACAGGGGCCTCGTCCCTCCACTTT. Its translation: CASSPRGTGASSLHF.